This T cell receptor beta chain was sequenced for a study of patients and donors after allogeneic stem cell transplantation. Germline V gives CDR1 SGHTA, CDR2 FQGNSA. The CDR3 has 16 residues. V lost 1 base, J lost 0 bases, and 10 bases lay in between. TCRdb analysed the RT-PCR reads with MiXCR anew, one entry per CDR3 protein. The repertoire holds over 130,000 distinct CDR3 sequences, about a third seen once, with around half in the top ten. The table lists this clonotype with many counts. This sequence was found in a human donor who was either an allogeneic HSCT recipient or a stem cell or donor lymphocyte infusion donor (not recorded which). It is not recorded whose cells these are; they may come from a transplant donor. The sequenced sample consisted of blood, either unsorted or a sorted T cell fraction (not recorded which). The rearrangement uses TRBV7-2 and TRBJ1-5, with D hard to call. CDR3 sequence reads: CASSLDDGPSNQPQHF. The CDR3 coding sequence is TGTGCCAGCAGCTTAGACGACGGACCTAGCAATCAGCCCCAGCATTTT.